This T cell receptor beta chain was sequenced in a study of blood T cell repertoires in COVID-19. Study-level background: T cells, B-cell-depleted T cells, or PBMCs provided the cDNA or gDNA that served as material.

Per the original data handling: Researchers report that nucleated cell counts were estimated from reference gene primer amplification. Generated by immunoSEQ multiplex PCR, the TCRdb table keeps only in-frame clones and is missing some. V, J and clone size reflect that table, while D and trimming were determined from the DNA. In the table there are roughly 160,000 clones, approximately 86% of which are singletons. The CDR3 consists of 13 residues. Germline CDR1 and CDR2: SGHTS and YDEGEE. Trimming removed 0 bases at V and 10 bases at J, with 13 bases between. Sequenced sample: peripheral blood. This sequence was found in a man aged 45-65 years with active or convalescent COVID-19. The chain links TRBV5-8 to TRBJ2-5; tentatively, D is TRBD1 (6 bases). The CDR3 nucleotides are TGTGCCAGCAGCTTGGTGGGACACCCGATCCAGTACTTC. Protein product: CASSLVGHPIQYF.